The 21 T cell receptor beta chains in this list originate from one sample, sequenced in a study of T cell responses to AZD1222 COVID-19 vaccine. The method was immunoSEQ multiplex PCR; TCRdb's version includes in-frame clones alone and lacks a portion of them. The sample has 95,000 to 100,000 clones, 87% seen once. The source material was peripheral blood, sampled 28 days after the second AZD1222 dose. All receptors derive from an adult who received the AZD1222 COVID-19 vaccine.

This chain links TRBV20-1 with TRBJ2-5; D tentatively fits TRBD1 or TRBD2 (6 bases each). From germline, CDR1 is DFQATT and CDR2 SNEGSKA (reference sequence). The V end was cut by 3 bases, the J end by 4 bases, with 21 bases between. The CDR3 spans 16 residues. The CDR3 DNA is TGCAGTGCTAGTCAGACGGCGGGGCAGGGGAGAGAGACCCAGTACTTC. The encoded protein is CSASQTAGQGRETQYF.

The chain carries TRBV19 and TRBJ2-4, with D unresolved. CDR3 length: 14 residues. Germline values: CDR1 LNHDA, CDR2 SQIVND (reference sequence). Trimming took off 5 bases at V and 1 base at J, with 9 bases between the two ends. CDR3 loop: CASSVLLAKNIQYF. In DNA form, the CDR3 reads TGTGCCAGTAGTGTGTTGCTGGCCAAAAACATTCAGTACTTC.

This sequence joins TRBV30 and TRBJ1-6; maybe TRBD1 (5 bases). Germline V gene lookup returns CDR1 GTSNPN and CDR2 SVGIG (reference sequence). CDR3 length: 17 amino acids. With 2 bases removed from V and 3 bases from J, the gap between germline ends came to 17 bases. The CDR3 region is CAWSRGRTTGYNSPLHF. CDR3 sequence (DNA): TGTGCCTGGAGTAGGGGTAGAACGACGGGCTATAATTCACCCCTCCACTTT.

The J gene is TRBJ2-5, the V gene TRBV7-3; 12 positions agree with TRBD2. V shed 4 bases and J 9 bases; nucleotides not matched to a gene: 6. Germline assignment: CDR1 SGHTA and CDR2 FQGTGA. The CDR3 spans 14 residues. CDR3 amino acids: CASSSSGRAGAQYF. Written as DNA, the CDR3 is TGTGCCAGCAGCTCTAGCGGGAGGGCCGGGGCCCAGTACTTC.

This rearrangement joins TRBV7-3 to TRBJ2-6; possible D gene TRBD2, 5 bases. Germline CDR1 SGHTA, CDR2 FQGTGA. Trimming shortened V by 5 bases and J by 2 bases, and 13 bases separated the two germline ends. This CDR3 spans 16 amino acids. The CDR3 is CASSRAARAGANVLTF. CDR3 in DNA: TGTGCCAGCAGCCGAGCGGCGCGGGCTGGGGCCAACGTCCTGACTTTC.

The V gene is TRBV3-1 (or the pseudogene TRBV3-2), the J gene TRBJ1-3; D is undetermined. The V end was cut by 1 base, the J end by 0 bases, with 7 bases between. The CDR3 has 15 residues. From germline, CDR1 is LGHDT and CDR2 YNNKEL (reference sequence). The CDR3 reads CASSQVGGSGNTIYF. The DNA of the CDR3 is TGTGCCAGCAGCCAAGTGGGAGGCTCTGGAAACACCATATATTTT.

The V call is TRBV7-9, the J call TRBJ1-1, with unresolved D. The CDR3 is 15 residues long. The V gene's germline CDR1 is SEHNR and CDR2 FQNEAQ (reference sequence). With 2 bases removed from V and 0 bases from J, the gap between germline ends came to 10 bases. The CDR3 region is CASSLSSLMNTEAFF. In DNA form, the CDR3 reads TGTGCCAGCAGCTTATCCTCTCTCATGAACACTGAAGCTTTCTTT.

V and J are TRBV28 and TRBJ1-2; no firm D call. This CDR3 is 11 amino acids long. The V gene's germline CDR1 is MDHEN and CDR2 SYDVKM. Trimming removed 2 bases from V and 3 bases from J, with 1 base in between. The CDR3 bases are TGTGCCAGCAGTTTAGACTATGGCTACACCTTC. Protein sequence: CASSLDYGYTF.

The chain recombines TRBV5-4 with TRBJ1-2; TRBD1 matches 10 bases. CDR3 size: 14 residues. Germline CDR1 is SGHNT and CDR2 is YYREEE (reference sequence). Losses at the gene ends were 3 bases for V and 8 bases for J; bases not matched to a gene: 7. As DNA, the CDR3 is TGTGCCAGCAGCTCGGGACAGGGGTTAAGAGGCTACACCTTC. It is translated as CASSSGQGLRGYTF. Variable domain in full (rest from reference TRBV5-4 and TRBJ1-2): ETGVTQSPTHLIKTRGQQVTLRCSSQSGHNTVSWYQQALGQGPQFIFQYYREEENGRGNFPPRFSGLQFPNYSSELNVNALELDDSALYLCASSSGQGLRGYTFGSGTRLTVV.

The genes are TRBV9 and TRBJ2-1; D unresolved. V was clipped by 3 bases and J by 10 bases, with 5 bases between them. The CDR3 sequence is 10 residues long. Per germline, CDR1 SGDLS and CDR2 YYNGEE. The CDR3: CASSGREQFF. CDR3 in DNA: TGTGCCAGCAGCGGGCGGGAGCAGTTCTTC.

The chain combines TRBV11-2 with TRBJ2-7; the D gene could be TRBD1 or TRBD2 (5 bases each). CDR1 and CDR2 (germline): SGHAT, FQNNGV. The V end was cut by 5 bases, the J end by 9 bases, with 14 bases between. There are 12 residues in the CDR3. In DNA form, the CDR3 reads TGTGCCAGCAGCCTCGTCGGGACCCCGCAGTACTTC. It specifies CASSLVGTPQYF.

The chain combines TRBV7-6 with TRBJ2-1; 12 nucleotides agree with TRBD2. CDR3 length equals 14 residues. Trimming cost V 5 bases and J 12 bases; bases outside gene matches: 8. The germline V gene encodes CDR1 SGHVS and CDR2 FNYEAQ. The DNA for the CDR3 is TGTGCCAGCAGCCAGACTAGCGGGAGTCTTGTGCAGTTCTTC. Residues: CASSQTSGSLVQFF.

This chain joins TRBV5-1 and TRBJ1-2; 9 nucleotides agree with TRBD1. Per the germline V gene, CDR1 is SGHRS and CDR2 is YFSETQ. The ends lost 2 bases at V and 2 bases at J; junction bases unmatched: 1. CDR3 length equals 14 residues. CDR3 amino acids: CASSLQGANYGYTF. DNA of the CDR3: TGCGCCAGCAGCTTACAGGGGGCAAACTATGGCTACACCTTC.

The chain joins TRBV3-1 (or the pseudogene TRBV3-2) to TRBJ1-2; possibly TRBD1 for D (6 bases). The CDR3 consists of 13 residues. Germline CDR1 LGHDT, CDR2 YNNKEL (reference sequence). V was shortened by 4 bases and J by 2 bases, with 8 bases between the two germline ends. CDR3 loop: CASSLDSNYGYTF. CDR3 DNA: TGTGCCAGCAGCCTGGACAGCAACTATGGCTACACCTTC.

This chain uses TRBV7-2 with TRBJ2-1; D perhaps matches TRBD1 (5 bases). V lost 4 bases and J lost 3, with 7 bases in between. The length of the CDR3 is 13 residues. Per germline, CDR1 SGHTA and CDR2 FQGNSA. CDR3 loop: CASSWGGYNEQFF. CDR3 nucleotides: TGTGCCAGCAGCTGGGGCGGCTACAATGAGCAGTTCTTC.

CDR3 nucleotides: TGTGCCAGCAGCTTGGGATTCCTTGCCTACGAGCAGTACTTC. It yields the protein CASSLGFLAYEQYF. This chain uses TRBV7-8 with TRBJ2-7; D gene ambiguous. The CDR3 consists of 14 residues. V lost 3 bases and J lost 2, with 11 bases in between. Germline lookup yields CDR1 SGHVS and CDR2 FQNEAQ.

This clone has only one observation. V gene TRBV7-2 combines with J gene TRBJ2-4; 8 bases fit TRBD2. V dropped 5 bases and J dropped 7; count of bases not matched to a gene: 10. The CDR3 is 15 amino acids. Per germline, CDR1 SGHTA and CDR2 FQGNSA. CDR3 amino acids: CASSESSGTGNIQYF. The CDR3 region has the DNA TGTGCCAGCAGCGAGAGTAGCGGGACCGGGAACATTCAGTACTTC.

The CDR3 bases are TGTGCCAGCAGCACTTTAGCGGGAGCTTCCTACAATGAGCAGTTCTTC. Its translation is CASSTLAGASYNEQFF. The V gene is TRBV7-9, the J gene TRBJ2-1; 9 positions agree with TRBD2. Per germline, CDR1 SEHNR and CDR2 FQNEAQ (reference sequence). J gave up 1 base and V 5 bases, and 6 bases lay outside the gene matches. The CDR3 length is 16 residues.

The rearrangement links TRBV11-2 to TRBJ2-7; D is perhaps TRBD1 (5 bases). Germline V gene sequence: CDR1 SGHAT, CDR2 FQNNGV. The CDR3 length is 14 residues. V was pared by 1 base and J by 2 bases, with 9 bases between. CDR3 sequence: CASSLAAGPYEQYF. As DNA, the CDR3 is TGTGCCAGCAGCTTAGCAGCAGGGCCCTACGAGCAGTACTTC.

J is TRBJ2-3 and V is TRBV19, with a weak D call TRBD1 (5 bases). With 7 bases removed from V and 5 bases from J, the gap between germline ends came to 7 bases. The CDR3 has 11 residues. Germline V gives CDR1 LNHDA, CDR2 SQIVND (reference sequence). The CDR3 sequence: CASTGKDTQYF. In DNA form, the CDR3 reads TGTGCCAGTACAGGGAAAGATACGCAGTATTTT.

This chain connects TRBV6-1 to TRBJ1-2, with a tentative D call TRBD1 (5 bases). V shed 3 bases and J shed 5 bases, with 7 bases lying between them. CDR1 and CDR2 from the germline V gene are MNHNS and SASEGT. This CDR3 region has 12 residues. This chain's CDR3 is CASSDGGYGYTF. The CDR3 nucleotides are TGTGCCAGCAGTGACGGGGGGTATGGCTACACCTTC.